This T cell receptor beta chain emerged from a study of cytomegalovirus exposure and HLA in healthy donors. This clone has just one count. Its antigen is still unknown. CDR3 length: 13 amino acids. V was pared by 0 bases and J by 10 bases, with 7 bases between. Germline V gene lookup returns CDR1 MNHEY and CDR2 SVGAGI. Study-level findings and limits: Subsequent analysis showed first-cohort TCR clusters tending to co-occur in 120 or so validation repertoires.

Here immunoSEQ multiplex PCR was the method, and the copy in TCRdb shows in-frame clones only, minus some. This table holds about 95,000 clones, 85% found once. From the roughly 110-subject validation cohort, which was separate from the approximately 670-subject first cohort, the donors were drawn. The sequenced material came from PBMCs. The chain couples TRBV6-5 to TRBJ1-6, with D unresolved. The TCR originated in a man younger than 35 in good health and CMV-seropositive. CDR3 DNA: TGTGCCAGCAGTTACTCTACAAGATCACCCCTCCACTTT. Translation: CASSYSTRSPLHF.